This TCR beta chain was sequenced during a study of blood T cell repertoires in COVID-19. On the study more broadly: The United States, Italy and Spain provided the acute and convalescent COVID-19 samples. The cDNA or gDNA used as material had been derived from T cells, B-cell-depleted T cells, or PBMCs.

Germline trimming cut 6 bases from V and 4 bases from J; bases unmatched to any gene: 15. This CDR3 comprises 17 residues. Germline assignment: CDR1 SGHTA and CDR2 FQGNSA. Some clones are missing from TCRdb's copy, which holds only in-frame ones; the method was immunoSEQ multiplex PCR. Of over 25,000 clones in the sample, about 78% are singletons; the top ten hold 35%. This TCR came from a man at least 80 years old with acute or convalescent COVID-19. This chain links TRBV7-2 with TRBJ2-5; TRBD2 matches at 9 bases. The material sequenced was peripheral blood. CDR3: CASSSTRIGRGGETQYF. CDR3 nucleotide sequence: TGTGCCAGCAGTTCTACCAGGATCGGGCGGGGGGGAGAGACCCAGTACTTC. Based on the CDR3 plus reference TRBV7-2 and TRBJ2-5, the full variable domain is GAGVSQSPSNKVTEKGKDVELRCDPISGHTALYWYRQSLGQGLEFLIYFQGNSAPDKSGLPSDRFSAERTGGSVSTLTIQRTQQEDSAVYLCASSSTRIGRGGETQYFGPGTRLLVL.